This record concerns one TCR beta chain sequence. The germline V gene encodes CDR1 SGHTA and CDR2 FQGNSA. Trimming removed 0 bases at V and 4 bases at J, with 6 bases between. The CDR3 is 14 residues long. The sample belongs to a study of blood T cell repertoires in COVID-19. Seattle's cohort entered during active infection and was followed longitudinally. In the authors' workflow: Counts of nucleated cells, estimated from reference gene primer amplification, were obtained. Profiled with immunoSEQ multiplex PCR; TCRdb holds only in-frame clones, not every one. That table supplies the V and J calls and clone size; D and trimming were determined from the DNA. Of about 190,000 clones in the sample, roughly 87% were seen once.

Sequencing was carried out using peripheral blood. V is TRBV7-2 and J is TRBJ2-2; D might be TRBD2 (5 bases). This clonotype originated in a woman in her fifties or sixties with COVID-19, enrolled during active disease. DNA of the CDR3: TGTGCCAGCAGCTTAGCGGGAGCCACCGGGGAGCTGTTTTTT. Encoded protein: CASSLAGATGELFF.